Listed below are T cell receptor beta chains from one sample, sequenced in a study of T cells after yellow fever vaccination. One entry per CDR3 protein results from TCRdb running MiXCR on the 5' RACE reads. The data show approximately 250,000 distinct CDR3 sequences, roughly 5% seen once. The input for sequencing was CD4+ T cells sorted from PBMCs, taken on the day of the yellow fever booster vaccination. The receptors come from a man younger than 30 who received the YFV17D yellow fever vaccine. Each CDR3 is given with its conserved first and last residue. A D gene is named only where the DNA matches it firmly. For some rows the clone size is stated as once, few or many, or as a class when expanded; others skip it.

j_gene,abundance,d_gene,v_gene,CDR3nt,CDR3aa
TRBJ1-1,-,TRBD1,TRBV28,TGTGCCAGCAGCCACGCGGGACAGGGGGACACTGAAGCTTTCTTT,CASSHAGQGDTEAFF
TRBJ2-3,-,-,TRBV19,TGTGCCAGTAGCGAACAGGCCCTGGAGGATACGCAGTATTTT,CASSEQALEDTQYF
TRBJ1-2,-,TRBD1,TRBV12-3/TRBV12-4,TGTGCCAGCAGTTTAGGGTACGACAGGGGCGGCTACACCTTC,CASSLGYDRGGYTF
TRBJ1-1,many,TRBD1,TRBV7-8,TGTGCCAGCAGCATATCCTTGACAGGGCCAGTAGGCACTGAAGCTTTCTTT,CASSISLTGPVGTEAFF
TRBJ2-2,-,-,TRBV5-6,TGTGCCAGCAGCTTCCGGGGGAACACCGGGGAGCTGTTTTTT,CASSFRGNTGELFF
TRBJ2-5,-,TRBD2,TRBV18,TGTGCCAGCTCACCGGGGACTAGTTCCCTCCAAGAGACCCAGTACTTC,CASSPGTSSLQETQYF
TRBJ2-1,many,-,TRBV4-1,TGCGCCAGCAGCCAAGAACGGGCGAGCTCCTACAATGAGCAGTTCTTC,CASSQERASSYNEQFF
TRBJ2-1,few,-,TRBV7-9,TGTGCCAGCAGCCATAAGGTCCGGGTGGGTCGCAATGAGCAGTTCTTC,CASSHKVRVGRNEQFF
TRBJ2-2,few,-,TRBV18,TGTGCCAGCTCACCCGCGACAGTTAACCGCGAGCTGTTTTTT,CASSPATVNRELFF
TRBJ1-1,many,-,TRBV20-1,TGCAGTGCTAGAGATTTTTCAGGGGCGGGCACTGAAGCTTTCTTT,CSARDFSGAGTEAFF
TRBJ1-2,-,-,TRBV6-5,TGTGCCAGCAGCCACCGGGACGTGGACTATGGCTACACCTTC,CASSHRDVDYGYTF
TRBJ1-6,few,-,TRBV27,TGTGCCAGCAGCCATGACAGGTTTCTCCATTCACCCCTCCACTTT,CASSHDRFLHSPLHF
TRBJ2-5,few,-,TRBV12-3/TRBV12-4,TGTGCCAGCAGTTCTCAGAGGGAGACCCAGTACTTC,CASSSQRETQYF
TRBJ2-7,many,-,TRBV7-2,TGTGCCAGCAGCTTAGACCCTTACAACGAGCAGTACTTC,CASSLDPYNEQYF
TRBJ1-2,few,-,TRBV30,TGTGCCTGGAGTGACAATAACTATGGCTACACCTTC,CAWSDNNYGYTF
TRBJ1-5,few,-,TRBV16,TGTGCCAGCAGCCAATGGTTTGGCAATCAGCCCCAGCATTTT,CASSQWFGNQPQHF
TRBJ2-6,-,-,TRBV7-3,TGTGCCAGCAGCCGAACAGGAGGCTCTGGGGCCAACGTCCTGACTTTC,CASSRTGGSGANVLTF
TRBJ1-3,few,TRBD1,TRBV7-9,TGTGCCAGCAGCGCCCCTAGGGGGCCCGGAAACACCATATATTTT,CASSAPRGPGNTIYF
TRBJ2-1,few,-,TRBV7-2,TGTGCCAGCAGCCCCCCGAGGGGGAGGTTCTACAATGAGCAGTTCTTC,CASSPPRGRFYNEQFF
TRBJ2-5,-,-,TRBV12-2,TGTGCAAGTCGCTTACAGGGAGAGACCCAGTACTTC,CASRLQGETQYF
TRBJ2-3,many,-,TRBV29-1,TGCAGCGCCGGGGGCTGGGCGGGGGTGGCAGATACGCAGTATTTT,CSAGGWAGVADTQYF
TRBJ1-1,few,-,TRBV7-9,TGTGCCAGCAGCGCTAATGGGGCCGAGACTGAAGCTTTCTTT,CASSANGAETEAFF
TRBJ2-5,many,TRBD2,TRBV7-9,TGTGCCAGCTCCCCGGGGGGATACCAAGAGACCCAGTACTTC,CASSPGGYQETQYF
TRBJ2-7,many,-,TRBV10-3,TGTGCCACCAAGGGGGGGCTCAGCTCCTACGAGCAGTACTTC,CATKGGLSSYEQYF
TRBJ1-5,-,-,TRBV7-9,TGTGCCAGCAGCTCATCCAGGGATCAGCCCCAGCATTTT,CASSSSRDQPQHF
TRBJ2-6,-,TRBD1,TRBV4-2,TGTGCCAGCAGCCAAGGGACAGGGGGCGCGTCTGGGGCCAACGTCCTGACTTTC,CASSQGTGGASGANVLTF
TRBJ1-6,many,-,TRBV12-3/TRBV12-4,TGTGCCAGCAAACGGGAGGGATTTAATTCACCCCTCCACTTT,CASKREGFNSPLHF
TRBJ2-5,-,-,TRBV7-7,TGTGCTAGCAGCTTCTCCCAGGGGTTCCAAGAGACCCAGTACTTC,CASSFSQGFQETQYF
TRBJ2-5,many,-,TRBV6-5,TGTGCCAGCAGTTACTCGAATCGGAGAGGGGAGACCCAGTACTTC,CASSYSNRRGETQYF
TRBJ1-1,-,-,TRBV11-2,TGTGCCAGCAGTGACAAAGGGAGGCACACTGAAGCTTTCTTT,CASSDKGRHTEAFF
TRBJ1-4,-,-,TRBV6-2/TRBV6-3,TGTGCCAGCAGTTACTCCGGGAGATGGAGAGAAAAACTGTTTTTT,CASSYSGRWREKLFF
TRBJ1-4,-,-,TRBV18,TGTGCCAGCTCATACAACAGGGATGAAAAACTGTTTTTT,CASSYNRDEKLFF
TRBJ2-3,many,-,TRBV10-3,TGTGCCATCATGAGCTCAGATACGCAGTATTTT,CAIMSSDTQYF
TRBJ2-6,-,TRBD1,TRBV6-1,TGTGCCAGCCTACTGGACAGGGGGACGTTTCCAGCCCGGTCTGGGGCCAACGTCCTGACTTTC,CASLLDRGTFPARSGANVLTF
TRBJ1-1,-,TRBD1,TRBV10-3,TGTGCCATCAGTGAAACGACAGGGGAAGCTTTCTTT,CAISETTGEAFF
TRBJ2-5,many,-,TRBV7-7,TGTGCCAGCAGCTTGGGCTTGCTGCAGTCAGGAGAGACCCAGTACTTC,CASSLGLLQSGETQYF
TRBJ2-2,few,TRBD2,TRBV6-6,TGTGCCAGCAGTTACGCGAGGCGGGGGGGCAACGGGGAGCTGTTTTTT,CASSYARRGGNGELFF
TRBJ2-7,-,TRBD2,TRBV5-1,TGCGCCAGCAGCTTCGCGGCGGGGGGGAATTACGAGCAGTACTTT,CASSFAAGGNYEQYF
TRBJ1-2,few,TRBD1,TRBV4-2,TGTGCCAGCAGCCAAGCCGGGACAGGGTCCGGCTATGGCTACACCTTC,CASSQAGTGSGYGYTF